The 12 T cell receptor beta chains given below trace back to one sample, sequenced in a study of identical twins. In TCRdb, the 5' RACE reads were re-called with MiXCR into one record per CDR3 protein. The table has about 920,000 distinct CDR3 sequences, 10% to 15% seen once. These data are also associated with another study on yellow fever vaccine responses in identical twins.

The sample comprised PBMCs. These receptors originate from a woman between 18 and 29 years old in good health.

This clonotype has ten or more counts. The V call is TRBV20-1, the J call TRBJ2-5, with 11 bases matching TRBD2. This CDR3 is built from 14 residues. Germline values: CDR1 DFQATT, CDR2 SNEGSKA (reference sequence). V lost 3 bases and J lost 5; bases outside the gene matches: 5. In DNA form, the CDR3 reads TGCAGTGCTAGTAGCGGGGGGGCCTTCGAGACCCAGTACTTC. As protein: CSASSGGAFETQYF.

This clonotype was detected a few times. The rearrangement joins TRBV20-1 to TRBJ2-1, with 8 bases aligning to TRBD2. The CDR3 consists of 14 residues. V lost 1 base and J lost 7; bases outside the gene matches: 6. CDR1 and CDR2 from the germline V gene are DFQATT and SNEGSKA (reference sequence). The CDR3 bases are TGCAGTGCTAGAGGACTAGCGACGACGAATGAGCAGTTCTTC. This gives the protein CSARGLATTNEQFF.

This clonotype was detected only a few times. The chain uses TRBV7-7 and TRBJ2-3; a possible D gene is TRBD1 (5 bases). V shed 1 base and J shed 6 bases, with 14 bases lying between them. This CDR3 spans 15 amino acids. Germline V gene lookup returns CDR1 SSHAT and CDR2 FNYEAQ (reference sequence). In nucleotides, the CDR3 is TGTGCCAGCAGCTTAGGGAACCCAGGGCTGGATACGCAGTATTTT. It translates to CASSLGNPGLDTQYF.

The CDR3: CASSLGLGRETQYF. The CDR3 nucleotides are TGTGCCAGCAGCTTAGGACTGGGAAGGGAGACCCAGTACTTC. V usage is TRBV7-9 and J usage is TRBJ2-5, with no clear D. Germline loops: CDR1 SEHNR, CDR2 FQNEAQ (reference sequence). The V end lost 1 base, the J end lost 5 bases, and 11 bases lay between the germline ends. The CDR3 is 14 amino acids. Drawing the rest from reference TRBV7-9 and TRBJ2-5, the complete variable domain is DTGVSQNPRHKITKRGQNVTFRCDPISEHNRLYWYRQTLGQGPEFLTYFQNEAQLEKSRLLSDRFSAERPKGSFSTLEIQRTEQGDSAMYLCASSLGLGRETQYFGPGTRLLVL.

This clonotype was seen repeatedly, ten times or more. The chain is built from TRBV12-3 or TRBV12-4 and TRBJ2-7; a weak D match, TRBD2 (5 bases). This CDR3 spans 14 amino acids. Trimming removed 5 bases from V and 2 bases from J, with 13 bases in between. The CDR3 reads CASSLGDNTYEQYF. CDR3 in DNA: TGTGCCAGCAGTCTGGGAGACAATACCTACGAGCAGTACTTC.

This clonotype showed up many times. This rearrangement joins TRBV29-1 to TRBJ2-7; TRBD2 matches 9 bases. The germline V gene encodes CDR1 SQVTM and CDR2 ANQGSEA. With V trimmed by 1 base and J by 0 bases, 4 bases remained unmatched. This CDR3 spans 15 amino acids. The CDR3 here is CSVEGLADSSYEQYF. The CDR3 nucleotides are TGCAGCGTTGAAGGACTAGCGGATAGCTCCTACGAGCAGTACTTC.

In the case of this clonotype: A much larger clonotype is one base distant, so this may be a read error. This sequence joins TRBV3-1 and TRBJ2-3; D uncertain. Germline assignment: CDR1 LGHDT and CDR2 YNNKEL (reference sequence). The CDR3 covers 14 residues. CDR3 residues: CAGSPAGRIDTQYF. CDR3 in DNA: TGTGCCGGCAGCCCGGCCGGAAGGATTGATACGCAGTATTTT.

CDR3 in DNA: TGTGCCAGCAGCCAGATGCATTACAGGACTACGGATGAGCAGTTCTTC. Its translation is CASSQMHYRTTDEQFF. The rearrangement links TRBV3-1 to TRBJ2-1; weak D call: TRBD2 (6 bases). Germline V gene lookup returns CDR1 LGHDT and CDR2 YNNKEL (reference sequence). This CDR3 region has 16 residues. The germline V and J ends were trimmed by 3 bases and 8 bases, with 20 bases remaining between them.

Only a few counts were recorded for this clonotype. The V and J genes are TRBV7-9 and TRBJ2-1; 9 nucleotides align to TRBD2. CDR3 length: 14 residues. The V and J ends lost 4 bases and 9 bases, in that order; junction bases with no gene match: 7. Germline V gene lookup returns CDR1 SEHNR and CDR2 FQNEAQ (reference sequence). DNA for the CDR3: TGTGCCAGCAGCTCCGGAAAACTAGCGGGTGAGCAGTTCTTC. Amino acids: CASSSGKLAGEQFF.

This clonotype was counted a few times. This chain joins TRBV4-1 and TRBJ1-6; 8 positions match TRBD1. The J segment lost 2 bases and the V segment lost 3 bases, leaving 9 bases of the junction unmatched. This CDR3 region has 18 residues. Germline assignment: CDR1 MGHRA and CDR2 YSYEKL. The CDR3 sequence: CASSHSGQGIPYNSPLHF. The CDR3 nucleotides are TGCGCCAGCAGCCATTCTGGACAGGGCATCCCCTATAATTCACCCCTCCACTTT.

The rearrangement links TRBV4-2 to TRBJ1-2; no firm D call. This CDR3 contains 15 residues. Germline loops: CDR1 LGHNA, CDR2 YNFKEQ. Between the trimmed V and J ends, which lost 0 bases and 0 bases, there was a span of 8 bases. This chain's CDR3 is CASSQDIGTNYGYTF. CDR3 nucleotides: TGTGCCAGCAGCCAAGATATAGGGACTAACTATGGCTACACCTTC.

There are many counts of this clonotype. The V and J genes are TRBV7-9 and TRBJ1-1; D ambiguous. The CDR3 length is 14 residues. Trimming shortened V by 1 base and J by 1 base, and 7 bases separated the two germline ends. Germline CDR1 SEHNR, CDR2 FQNEAQ (reference sequence). The CDR3: CASSLGMANTEAFF. The CDR3 DNA is TGTGCCAGCAGCTTAGGGATGGCGAACACTGAAGCTTTCTTT.